This entry lists 30 T cell receptor beta chains sequenced from one sample in a study of blood T cell repertoires in COVID-19. The assay was immunoSEQ multiplex PCR, and TCRdb's table has in-frame clones only and misses some. Of approximately 280,000 clones in the sample, around 88% are singletons; the top ten hold roughly 6.2%. The sample consisted of PBMCs or T cells enriched from blood (not recorded which). These receptors were obtained from a woman between 40 and 55 years old who had recovered from COVID-19.

The chain recombines TRBV28 with TRBJ2-4; D uncertain. The CDR3 has 13 amino acids. Per germline, CDR1 MDHEN and CDR2 SYDVKM. Trimming removed 8 bases at V and 4 bases at J, with 12 bases between. CDR3 coding DNA: TGTGCCAGCTCCGCCCCGGGTAAAAACATTCAGTACTTC. It translates to CASSAPGKNIQYF.

In its sample, this clone was seen once. In DNA form, the CDR3 reads TGTGCCAGCAGTTTCAGGGGACAGAGCTCCTACAATGAGCAGTTCTTC. It translates to CASSFRGQSSYNEQFF. This sequence joins TRBV27 and TRBJ2-1; the match to TRBD1 covers 7 bases. J gave up 0 bases and V 3 bases, and 5 bases lay outside the gene matches. Germline values: CDR1 MNHEY, CDR2 SMNVEV (reference sequence). The CDR3 loop spans 16 amino acids.

The chain uses TRBV12-3 or TRBV12-4 and TRBJ1-3, with TRBD1 matching 9 bases. CDR3 length: 13 residues. V was pared by 6 bases and J by 7 bases, with 4 bases of the junction left unmatched. The CDR3 DNA follows: TGTGCCAGCAGCCCGACAGGGGGGAACACCATATATTTT. It codes for CASSPTGGNTIYF.

V gene TRBV5-4 combines with J gene TRBJ1-2; no reliable D call. From germline, CDR1 is SGHNT and CDR2 YYREEE (reference sequence). The V and J ends lost 6 bases and 0 bases respectively, with 12 bases between them. The CDR3 covers 14 residues. CDR3 amino acids: CASTSGVTNYGYTF. CDR3 in DNA: TGTGCCAGCACCTCCGGAGTTACTAACTATGGCTACACCTTC.

V usage is TRBV10-3 and J usage is TRBJ1-5, with 10 bases lining up with TRBD1. V lost 5 bases and J lost 3; bases outside the gene matches: 7. The CDR3 is 16 amino acids. The V gene's germline CDR1 is ENHRY and CDR2 SYGVKD. Written as DNA, the CDR3 is TGTGCCATCAGTCAAGGGACAGGGGCAATCAATCAGCCCCAGCATTTT. Protein: CAISQGTGAINQPQHF.

The J gene is TRBJ2-3, the V gene TRBV15; tentative D call: TRBD2 (6 bases). Trimming cost V 0 bases and J 2 bases, with 15 bases left between them. The CDR3 is 17 residues long. Germline V gene lookup returns CDR1 LNHNV and CDR2 YYDKDF (reference sequence). CDR3 sequence reads: CATSRDRRDWNTDTQYF. The CDR3 nucleotides are TGTGCCACCAGCAGAGATCGAAGGGACTGGAACACAGATACGCAGTATTTT.

V gene TRBV25-1 combines with J gene TRBJ1-6, with unresolved D. Germline V lookup: CDR1 MGHDK, CDR2 SYGVNS. Trimming cost V 1 base and J 9 bases, with 4 bases left between them. This CDR3 contains 12 residues. The CDR3 coding sequence is TGTGCCAGCAGTGAATCGGTTTCACCCCTCCACTTT. Encoded protein: CASSESVSPLHF.

V gene TRBV9 combines with J gene TRBJ2-2, with 7 bases identical to TRBD1. The CDR3 covers 15 residues. Unmatched junction bases numbered 8, after V lost 4 bases and J lost 5 bases. CDR1 and CDR2 from the germline V gene are SGDLS and YYNGEE. CDR3 sequence: CASSPGDSSTGELFF. In nucleotides, the CDR3 is TGTGCCAGCAGCCCCGGGGACAGTTCAACCGGGGAGCTGTTTTTT.

This sequence joins TRBV28 and TRBJ1-2; D is uncertain. This CDR3 has 13 residues. Germline V gene sequence: CDR1 MDHEN, CDR2 SYDVKM. Trimming shortened V by 2 bases and J by 4 bases, and 8 bases separated the two germline ends. CDR3 nucleotides: TGTGCCAGCAGTTTAGGCAGCGGCTATGGCTACACCTTC. Protein product: CASSLGSGYGYTF.

The chain employs TRBV9 and TRBJ1-1; TRBD1 is a possible D gene (6 bases). V lost 4 bases and J 6 bases, leaving 28 bases between the germline ends. Germline lookup yields CDR1 SGDLS and CDR2 YYNGEE. This CDR3 is 18 amino acids long. For the CDR3, the DNA is TGTGCCAGCAGCTCCTTTCCGGGACACCTACCAAATGAACCTGAAGCTTTCTTT. It encodes CASSSFPGHLPNEPEAFF.

This chain connects TRBV7-3 to TRBJ2-1, with TRBD2 matching 8 bases. V gave up 2 bases and J gave up 6 bases; unmatched junction bases: 3. The CDR3 totals 14 residues. CDR1 is SGHTA, CDR2 FQGTGA, per germline. The CDR3: CASSLGLASNEQFF. DNA for the CDR3: TGTGCCAGCAGCTTAGGACTAGCCAGCAATGAGCAGTTCTTC. Complete variable domain (other parts from reference TRBV7-3 and TRBJ2-1): GAGVSQTPSNKVTEKGKYVELRCDPISGHTALYWYRQSLGQGPEFLIYFQGTGAADDSGLPNDRFFAVRPEGSVSTLKIQRTERGDSAVYLCASSLGLASNEQFFGPGTRLTVL.

The chain couples TRBV27 to TRBJ2-5, with D tentatively TRBD2 (6 bases). CDR3 size: 18 residues. Germline V gene lookup returns CDR1 MNHEY and CDR2 SMNVEV (reference sequence). The ends were cut back, 2 bases at V and 0 bases at J, with 19 bases in the middle. The CDR3 loop reads CASSLKNFTKRDQETQYF. The CDR3 DNA sequence: TGTGCCAGCAGTTTAAAAAACTTCACTAAGCGGGACCAAGAGACCCAGTACTTC.

The chain recombines TRBV27 with TRBJ2-1; 9 bases agree with TRBD1. The CDR3 runs 14 residues. Germline assignment: CDR1 MNHEY and CDR2 SMNVEV (reference sequence). V shed 5 bases, J shed 5 bases, and the junction held 4 bases outside the gene matches. The CDR3: CASSEGTGHNEQFF. For the CDR3, the DNA is TGTGCCAGCAGTGAAGGGACAGGGCACAATGAGCAGTTCTTC.

V gene TRBV4-3 combines with J gene TRBJ2-1; 9 bases are a match to TRBD2. Germline V lookup: CDR1 LGHNA, CDR2 YSLEER. The CDR3 is made up of 16 amino acids. J was trimmed by 7 bases and V by 1 base; bases with no gene match: 8. DNA for the CDR3: TGCGCCAGCAGCCAAGGGACGGCGGGAGGGCCGAATGAGCAGTTCTTC. It yields the protein CASSQGTAGGPNEQFF.

This chain connects TRBV7-9 to TRBJ1-5; tentatively, D is TRBD1 (5 bases). Between the trimmed V and J ends, which lost 5 bases and 0 bases, there was a span of 8 bases. The CDR3 extends over 14 amino acids. From germline, CDR1 is SEHNR and CDR2 FQNEAQ (reference sequence). CDR3 sequence reads: CASSGDSSNQPQHF. CDR3 nucleotides: TGTGCCAGCAGCGGAGACAGTAGCAATCAGCCCCAGCATTTT.

Note on this clone: Other DNA sequences within the sample encode an identical CDR3. The chain recombines TRBV15 with TRBJ1-5; D gene ambiguous. This CDR3 is built from 15 residues. V was cut by 0 bases and J by 2 bases, with 8 bases left in between. Germline V gene data show CDR1 as LNHNV and CDR2 as YYDKDF (reference sequence). The CDR3 region is CATSRDTGGNQPQHF. The CDR3 DNA reads TGTGCCACCAGCAGAGATACTGGTGGCAATCAGCCCCAGCATTTT. Combining the CDR3 with reference TRBV15 and TRBJ1-5 gives the whole variable domain DAMVIQNPRYQVTQFGKPVTLSCSQTLNHNVMYWYQQKSSQAPKLLFHYYDKDFNNEADTPDNFQSRRPNTSFCFLDIRSPGLGDTAMYLCATSRDTGGNQPQHFGDGTRLSIL.

V is TRBV25-1 and J is TRBJ2-3; 15 bases fit TRBD2. Germline V CDR1 and CDR2: MGHDK, SYGVNS. The CDR3 runs to 17 residues. Trimming at V came to 1 base and at J to 3 bases, leaving 2 bases not matched to a gene. Written as DNA, the CDR3 is TGTGCCAGCAGTGAATCCGGGACTAGCGGGAGGACAGATACGCAGTATTTT. Its translation is CASSESGTSGRTDTQYF.

This clone has more than one count but fewer than ten. The V call is TRBV25-1, the J call TRBJ1-2; D is possibly TRBD1 (6 bases). The CDR3 runs to 15 residues. Germline CDR1 reads MGHDK; CDR2 reads SYGVNS. V lost 1 base to trimming and J lost 6 bases, with 15 bases between them. CDR3 coding DNA: TGTGCCAGCAGTGAATTGACGGACAGAGGGGATGGCTACACCTTC. It specifies CASSELTDRGDGYTF.

In its sample, this clone was seen once. The chain employs TRBV11-2 and TRBJ2-1; 12 positions match TRBD2. This CDR3 comprises 15 residues. Trimming cost V 0 bases and J 9 bases; bases outside gene matches: 3. CDR1 is SGHAT, CDR2 FQNNGV, per germline. CDR3: CASSLDQLAGGEQFF. The CDR3 DNA sequence: TGTGCCAGCAGCTTAGATCAACTAGCGGGAGGTGAGCAGTTCTTC.

This chain links TRBV2 with TRBJ1-4; D gene ambiguous. From germline, CDR1 is SNHLY and CDR2 FYNNEI. Trimming stripped 5 bases from V and 4 bases from J, with 11 bases between. This CDR3 contains 14 residues. CDR3 amino acids: CASSSRLINEKLFF. The DNA for the CDR3 is TGTGCCAGCAGTTCCAGACTGATTAATGAAAAACTGTTTTTT. The variable domain in full, with the rest retrieved from reference TRBV2 and TRBJ1-4, is EPEVTQTPSHQVTQMGQEVILRCVPISNHLYFYWYRQILGQKVEFLVSFYNNEISEKSEIFDDQFSVERPDGSNFTLKIRSTKLEDSAMYFCASSSRLINEKLFFGSGTQLSVL.

This clone was seen a handful of times. The chain couples TRBV2 to TRBJ2-1; 16 positions match TRBD2. Trimming cost V 6 bases and J 3 bases; bases outside gene matches: 11. This CDR3 is built from 19 residues. CDR1 SNHLY and CDR2 FYNNEI come from the germline V gene. CDR3 residues: CASRVPGTSGRASYNEQFF. The CDR3 DNA sequence: TGTGCCAGCAGGGTCCCTGGGACTAGCGGGAGGGCCAGCTACAATGAGCAGTTCTTC.

The chain links TRBV7-3 to TRBJ2-2, with a possible D match to TRBD1 (6 bases). The germline CDR1 and CDR2 sequences are SGHTA and FQGTGA. CDR3 length: 17 residues. Trimming took 5 bases from V and 5 from J, leaving 21 bases between them. CDR3 nucleotides: TGTGCCAGCAGCCTAGGGCCGAGGACAGACGCTACCGGGGAGCTGTTTTTT. Translated: CASSLGPRTDATGELFF.

The chain carries TRBV6-2 or TRBV6-3 and TRBJ2-1, with 13 nucleotides matching TRBD2. This CDR3 is 17 amino acids long. J gave up 0 bases and V 5 bases, and 4 bases lay outside the gene matches. CDR1 and CDR2 from the germline V gene are MNHEY and SVGEGT. This CDR3 is CASSKLAGGPSYNEQFF. In DNA, the CDR3 is TGTGCCAGCAGTAAACTAGCGGGAGGGCCCTCCTACAATGAGCAGTTCTTC.

This chain connects TRBV7-9 to TRBJ1-1; 8 nucleotides match TRBD1. V was pared by 5 bases and J by 3 bases, with 5 bases of the junction left unmatched. The germline gives CDR1 SEHNR, CDR2 FQNEAQ (reference sequence). The CDR3 has 14 amino acids. The CDR3 DNA is TGTGCCAGCAGCCCGGACAGGGACGACACTGAAGCTTTCTTT. Amino acid sequence: CASSPDRDDTEAFF.

The chain uses TRBV20-1 and TRBJ2-5, with D uncertain. Trimming removed 7 bases at V and 4 bases at J, with 10 bases between. This CDR3 has 11 residues. Looked up from germline, CDR1 is DFQATT and CDR2 is SNEGSKA (reference sequence). The CDR3 sequence: CSVYPRETQYF. CDR3 bases: TGCAGTGTTTATCCCCGAGAGACCCAGTACTTC.

The V and J genes are TRBV4-3 and TRBJ2-2, with D possibly matching TRBD2 (6 bases). Germline CDR1 is LGHNA and CDR2 is YSLEER. This CDR3 spans 17 amino acids. V was clipped by 5 bases and J by 1 base, with 17 bases between them. CDR3 in amino acids: CASSSRLVPQNTGELFF. Here the CDR3 DNA reads TGCGCCAGCAGCTCCCGACTAGTTCCGCAGAACACCGGGGAGCTGTTTTTT.

V is TRBV7-6 and J is TRBJ2-1; 8 bases line up with TRBD1. Germline V gives CDR1 SGHVS, CDR2 FNYEAQ. The length of the CDR3 is 13 residues. Trimming took 5 bases from V and 8 from J; bases not matched to a gene: 5. CDR3 DNA sequence: TGTGCCAGCAGCAACACAGGGGGAGATGAGCAGTTCTTC. Protein: CASSNTGGDEQFF.

The J gene is TRBJ2-4, the V gene TRBV18; the match to TRBD1 covers 8 bases. The CDR3 spans 16 residues. CDR1 is KGHSH, CDR2 LQKENI, per germline. V lost 0 bases to trimming and J lost 8 bases; unmatched junction nucleotides: 9. Here the CDR3 DNA reads TGTGCCAGCTCACCACCACAGGACAGGGCTAAGGACATTCAGTACTTC. Its protein product is CASSPPQDRAKDIQYF. Supplemented by reference TRBV18 and TRBJ2-4, the full variable domain reads NAGVMQNPRHLVRRRGQEARLRCSPMKGHSHVYWYRQLPEEGLKFMVYLQKENIIDESGMPKERFSAEFPKEGPSILRIQQVVRGDSAAYFCASSPPQDRAKDIQYFGAGTRLSVL.

The rearrangement links TRBV9 to TRBJ1-5; D is undetermined. The germline V gene has CDR1 SGDLS and CDR2 YYNGEE. CDR3 length: 12 residues. Trimming removed 4 bases from V and 4 bases from J, with 6 bases in between. The CDR3 sequence: CASSFRNQPQHF. Here the CDR3 DNA reads TGTGCCAGCAGCTTCAGGAATCAGCCCCAGCATTTT.

A few counts support this clone. The chain couples TRBV7-8 to TRBJ2-7, with D possibly being TRBD2 (5 bases). The CDR3 runs 14 residues. V lost 1 base to trimming and J lost 1 base, with 8 bases between them. Germline loops: CDR1 SGHVS, CDR2 FQNEAQ. DNA for the CDR3: TGTGCCAGCAGCTTAGAGGAGGTTTCCTACGAGCAGTACTTC. Protein sequence: CASSLEEVSYEQYF.